The next 26 T cell receptor beta chains were all read from a single sample in a study of response to subunit inactivated influenza vaccine. TCRdb passed the RT-PCR reads through MiXCR, listing each CDR3 protein once. The sample contains 200,000 to 250,000 distinct CDR3 sequences, 12% of which appear only once. Material: non-naive T cells sorted from PBMCs, obtained 14 to 15 days before vaccination. The receptors come from a man in his fifties or sixties who received an inactivated influenza vaccine.

This clonotype was recorded a few times. V gene TRBV5-1 combines with J gene TRBJ2-1, with D possibly TRBD1 on 5 matching bases. The V end was cut by 0 bases, the J end by 12 bases, with 19 bases between. Per germline, CDR1 SGHRS and CDR2 YFSETQ. This CDR3 region has 15 residues. Written as DNA, the CDR3 is TGCGCCAGCAGCTTGGGTGCAGGCACCCCTCAGGGGCAGTTCTTC. Its translation: CASSLGAGTPQGQFF.

V gene TRBV11-2 combines with J gene TRBJ2-2, with D perhaps TRBD1 (5 bases). Germline V CDR1 and CDR2: SGHAT, FQNNGV. Trimming cost V 6 bases and J 0 bases, with 11 bases left between them. CDR3 length: 15 residues. The CDR3, as DNA: TGTGCCAGCAGACGACCGGACACGAACACCGGGGAGCTGTTTTTT. It yields the protein CASRRPDTNTGELFF.

The chain employs TRBV27 and TRBJ2-5; D remains ambiguous. Deletions cut 2 bases from V and 2 bases from J, with 9 bases between. CDR1 and CDR2 from the germline V gene are MNHEY and SMNVEV (reference sequence). The length of the CDR3 is 14 residues. The DNA of the CDR3 is TGTGCCAGCAGTTTACGGCAAACACAAGAGACCCAGTACTTC. It is translated as CASSLRQTQETQYF.

This chain uses TRBV7-8 with TRBJ2-5; no definite D call. Per the germline V gene, CDR1 is SGHVS and CDR2 is FQNEAQ. V lost 1 base and J lost 2, with 14 bases in between. This CDR3 is built from 16 residues. DNA for the CDR3: TGTGCCAGCAGCTTAGGGTCCCGCTTATTTCAAGAGACCCAGTACTTC. Protein: CASSLGSRLFQETQYF.

This clonotype was seen ten or more times. V gene TRBV12-3 or TRBV12-4 combines with J gene TRBJ2-1; 8 bases agree with TRBD2. With V trimmed by 5 bases and J by 11 bases, 5 bases remained unmatched. The CDR3 totals 12 residues. CDR3 nucleotides: TGTGCCAGCAGTGGACCGGGGGGGAAGCAGTTCTTC. Translated, it gives CASSGPGGKQFF.

The chain has TRBV20-1 and TRBJ2-3; D is perhaps TRBD2 (6 bases). Trimming removed 3 bases from V and 4 bases from J, with 14 bases in between. The length of the CDR3 is 14 residues. Germline CDR1 and CDR2: DFQATT and SNEGSKA (reference sequence). The DNA for the CDR3 is TGCAGTGCTAGTTTGCGGGGCAGCGCAGATACGCAGTATTTT. Protein product: CSASLRGSADTQYF.

The sample holds a few counts of this clonotype. V is TRBV14 and J is TRBJ2-5; D remains ambiguous. Germline CDR1 SGHDN, CDR2 FVKESK. Trimming stripped 3 bases from V and 1 base from J, with 9 bases between. This CDR3 has 14 residues. The CDR3 nucleotides read TGTGCCAGCAGCCACGTGACATTCCAAGAGACCCAGTACTTC. Translation: CASSHVTFQETQYF. The full variable domain, its missing parts supplied by reference TRBV14 and TRBJ2-5, is EAGVTQFPSHSVIEKGQTVTLRCDPISGHDNLYWYRRVMGKEIKFLLHFVKESKQDESGMPNNRFLAERTGGTYSTLKVQPAELEDSGVYFCASSHVTFQETQYFGPGTRLLVL.

In its sample, this clonotype was seen a few times. The gene calls are TRBV5-1 and TRBJ1-1; TRBD1 matches at 7 bases. With 7 bases clipped from V and 1 base from J, the junction kept 10 bases outside the gene matches. This CDR3 region has 15 residues. Germline loops: CDR1 SGHRS, CDR2 YFSETQ. CDR3 DNA: TGCGCCAGCCGCCGAGGACAGGCGGCGAACACTGAAGCTTTCTTT. The encoded protein is CASRRGQAANTEAFF.

This clonotype was observed many times. The chain recombines TRBV5-6 with TRBJ1-1; no reliable D call. The germline V and J ends were trimmed by 4 bases and 4 bases, with 14 bases remaining between them. The CDR3 is 14 amino acids. Germline CDR1 reads SGHDT; CDR2 reads YYEEEE. CDR3 region: CASSPGLWGTEAFF. CDR3 DNA sequence: TGTGCCAGCAGCCCGGGCCTTTGGGGCACTGAAGCTTTCTTT.

The V call is TRBV29-1, the J call TRBJ2-4, with 10 bases fitting TRBD2. J was trimmed by 1 base and V by 5 bases; bases with no gene match: 8. The CDR3 is made up of 16 amino acids. The germline V gene encodes CDR1 SQVTM and CDR2 ANQGSEA. CDR3 region: CSVFLAGGGAKNIQYF. DNA for the CDR3: TGCAGCGTTTTTTTAGCGGGAGGTGGGGCCAAAAACATTCAGTACTTC.

In this sample, this clonotype turned up a few times. The rearrangement joins TRBV11-2 to TRBJ2-6; perhaps TRBD1 as D (5 bases). V was trimmed by 2 bases and J by 2 bases, leaving 16 bases between them. This CDR3 has 18 amino acids. The germline CDR1 and CDR2 sequences are SGHAT and FQNNGV. The CDR3 region is CASSLRPQGTTGANVLTF. Written as DNA, the CDR3 is TGTGCCAGCAGCTTACGTCCGCAGGGTACGACTGGGGCCAACGTCCTGACTTTC.

The chain recombines TRBV7-3 with TRBJ2-5; 10 bases are shared with TRBD2. V dropped 5 bases and J dropped 1; count of bases not matched to a gene: 7. The CDR3 totals 16 residues. The V gene's germline CDR1 is SGHTA and CDR2 FQGTGA. CDR3 sequence (DNA): TGTGCCAGCAGCATGAGCTTAGCGGGAGGCCAAGAGACCCAGTACTTC. Its protein is CASSMSLAGGQETQYF.

This clonotype was counted between two and nine times. The V and J genes are TRBV10-2 and TRBJ2-7; either TRBD1 or TRBD2 may fit D (5 bases each). V lost 3 bases to trimming and J lost 4 bases, with 13 bases between them. This CDR3 has 14 amino acids. Per germline, CDR1 WSHSY and CDR2 SAAADI. CDR3 nucleotide sequence: TGCGCCAGCAGTGAAACCCTGGGGGATTACGAGCAGTACTTC. As protein: CASSETLGDYEQYF.

This clonotype showed up just a few times. The chain recombines TRBV5-1 with TRBJ1-4; D is unclear. The germline gives CDR1 SGHRS, CDR2 YFSETQ. The V gene lost 2 bases and the J gene lost 8 bases, with 13 bases spanning the gap. The CDR3 runs 14 residues. CDR3 region: CASSLSGRQEKLFF. The CDR3 bases are TGCGCCAGCAGCTTATCCGGGCGGCAGGAAAAACTGTTTTTT.

Ten or more counts support this clonotype. The rearrangement uses TRBV29-1 and TRBJ1-2; 9 bases are a match to TRBD1. The junction had 3 bases not matched to a gene; V was cut back by 3 bases and J by 1 base. Looked up from germline, CDR1 is SQVTM and CDR2 is ANQGSEA. This CDR3 is built from 14 residues. In DNA form, the CDR3 reads TGCAGCGTTGAGCACAGGGGGCATAACTATGGCTACACCTTC. Protein: CSVEHRGHNYGYTF.

The chain uses TRBV7-9 and TRBJ2-5; D unresolved. The CDR3 loop spans 16 amino acids. Trimming stripped 8 bases from V and 1 base from J, with 20 bases between. Germline loops: CDR1 SEHNR, CDR2 FQNEAQ (reference sequence). CDR3 nucleotide sequence: TGTGCCAGCGACCAAGTCGGGCAGCAGACCCAAGAGACCCAGTACTTC. It is translated as CASDQVGQQTQETQYF.

This clonotype was seen more than once but under ten times. The chain combines TRBV12-3 or TRBV12-4 with TRBJ1-1, with 9 positions matching TRBD1. The CDR3 loop spans 15 amino acids. V dropped 3 bases and J dropped 4; count of bases not matched to a gene: 6. The CDR3 DNA follows: TGTGCCAGCAGTTTGACAGGGGGAGCTTTCACTGAAGCTTTCTTT. It is translated as CASSLTGGAFTEAFF.

The J gene is TRBJ1-4, the V gene TRBV4-3; D is perhaps TRBD1 (6 bases). Germline CDR1 LGHNA, CDR2 YSLEER. V shed 3 bases and J shed 7 bases, with 18 bases lying between them. This CDR3 spans 16 amino acids. CDR3 nucleotides: TGCGCCAGCAGCCACAGTACAGGGAGGAACGTTGAAAAACTGTTTTTT. This codes for CASSHSTGRNVEKLFF.

This clonotype occurred many times. The chain recombines TRBV7-2 with TRBJ1-1; TRBD1 matches 8 bases. V lost 6 bases to trimming and J lost 3 bases; unmatched junction nucleotides: 9. The CDR3 has 15 residues. Germline values: CDR1 SGHTA, CDR2 FQGNSA. CDR3 DNA sequence: TGTGCCAGCAGGGCTAGCCAGGGGGCGTACACTGAAGCTTTCTTT. Amino acids: CASRASQGAYTEAFF.

This chain connects TRBV6-2 or TRBV6-3 to TRBJ2-7; D unclear. The germline V and J ends were trimmed by 6 bases and 3 bases, with 18 bases remaining between them. Germline loops: CDR1 MNHEY, CDR2 SVGEGT. This CDR3 has 15 residues. The CDR3 DNA follows: TGTGCCAGCAGCCAATCTGCAGGCTCCCACTACGAGCAGTACTTC. Its protein is CASSQSAGSHYEQYF.

J is TRBJ2-2 and V is TRBV20-1, with 9 bases identical to TRBD2. The V and J ends lost 3 bases and 5 bases, in that order; junction bases with no gene match: 4. Per the germline V gene, CDR1 is DFQATT and CDR2 is SNEGSKA (reference sequence). This CDR3 has 14 amino acids. CDR3 loop: CSASSGRRTGELFF. The DNA for the CDR3 is TGCAGTGCTAGTAGCGGGAGAAGGACCGGGGAGCTGTTTTTT.

This clonotype was seen more than once but under ten times. The chain joins TRBV29-1 to TRBJ1-2; D is possibly TRBD1 (5 bases). Trimming pared 1 base from V and 8 bases from J, leaving 11 bases between. The germline gives CDR1 SQVTM, CDR2 ANQGSEA. This CDR3 has 12 amino acids. The CDR3 DNA sequence: TGCAGCGTTGAAGTCCAGGGTTTAGGCTACACCTTC. As protein: CSVEVQGLGYTF.

The chain carries TRBV6-5 and TRBJ2-1; D gene unclear. V was trimmed by 6 bases and J by 0 bases, leaving 15 bases between them. Germline CDR1 MNHEY, CDR2 SVGAGI. The CDR3 runs 16 residues. The chain's CDR3 is CASSPEFRSSYNEQFF. The CDR3 DNA follows: TGTGCCAGCAGCCCCGAATTCCGGAGCTCCTACAATGAGCAGTTCTTC.

The rearrangement links TRBV9 to TRBJ2-7, with 7 bases aligning to TRBD1. The CDR3 is 15 residues long. The germline gives CDR1 SGDLS, CDR2 YYNGEE. V shed 0 bases, J shed 3 bases, and the junction held 6 bases outside the gene matches. Written as DNA, the CDR3 is TGTGCCAGCAGCGTAGGTCAGGGGGATAACTACGAGCAGTACTTC. Its protein is CASSVGQGDNYEQYF.

CDR3 region: CASRNRLGTDNGYTF. CDR3 DNA: TGTGCCAGCAGAAACCGGTTAGGGACAGACAATGGCTACACCTTC. The chain carries TRBV12-3 or TRBV12-4 and TRBJ1-2; 7 nucleotides align to TRBD1. The CDR3 is made up of 15 amino acids. J lost 6 bases, V lost 6 bases, and 13 bases had no gene match.

This clonotype was observed at least ten times. This sequence joins TRBV4-2 and TRBJ2-6; D may be TRBD1 (5 bases). CDR3 length: 16 residues. Trimming removed 4 bases at V and 0 bases at J, with 10 bases between. Germline V gene sequence: CDR1 LGHNA, CDR2 YNFKEQ. The CDR3 loop reads CASSPRQLSGANVLTF. DNA of the CDR3: TGTGCCAGCAGCCCCCGACAGCTCTCTGGGGCCAACGTCCTGACTTTC.